This TCR beta chain appears in the sequencing data of a study of cytomegalovirus exposure and HLA in healthy donors. Study overall: There were over 350 genotyped donors. Of these, roughly 80% fell in the genetic ancestry cluster associated with self-reported Caucasian donors. Regarding the study as a whole: High specificity and sensitivity for cytomegalovirus status were reported for the classifier. The authors assumed roughly uniform sequencing depth across donors for presence/absence analyses.

Each of the donors was a healthy bone marrow donor. Germline-derived CDR1 and CDR2 are MGHRA and YSYEKL. The CDR3 covers 14 residues. Deletions cut 4 bases from V and 8 bases from J, with 16 bases between. The PCR made use of 60 Vbeta and 13 Jbeta primers. Data came from immunoSEQ multiplex PCR; TCRdb stores just in-frame clones and leaves some out. The sample records over 150,000 clones, around 82% being singletons. As to this clone: Its antigen remains unknown.

This sequence was found in a woman in her 30s in good health and CMV-seronegative. Sequenced sample: PBMCs. This sequence joins TRBV4-1 and TRBJ2-3; perhaps TRBD1 as D (6 bases). The DNA of the CDR3 is TGCGCCAGCAGCCTATACAGGGAACGTAGTACGCAGTATTTT. Encoded protein: CASSLYRERSTQYF.